The next 7 T cell receptor beta chains were all read from a single sample in a study of human T cells and chemical hapten exposure. MiXCR was run by TCRdb on the RACE reads, yielding one entry per CDR3 protein. The table records roughly 100,000 distinct CDR3 sequences, less than 15% of them present only once. As for time point: pre-sensitization, week 0. Treatment of the sample: therapeutic diphenylcyclopropenone sensitization with weekly scalp DPC. The input for sequencing was whole blood, taken in connection with sensitization to the hapten diphenylcyclopropenone (DPC). The receptors come from a woman aged 50 to 60 with alopecia areata. Some clones in this sample may be carry-over from other donors' samples.

This clonotype was found a few times. This chain links TRBV9 with TRBJ1-6, with unresolved D. This CDR3 is 13 amino acids long. Germline CDR1 reads SGDLS; CDR2 reads YYNGEE. Trimming took off 1 base at V and 13 bases at J, with 12 bases between the two ends. The DNA of the CDR3 is TGTGCCAGCAGCGTAAGGTCAGCTACTCCCCTCCACTTT. Translated: CASSVRSATPLHF.

At least ten counts were recorded for this clonotype. J is TRBJ1-6 and V is TRBV6-6; TRBD1 aligns across 7 bases. CDR3 length: 16 amino acids. Germline V gene data show CDR1 as MNHNY and CDR2 as SVGAGI (reference sequence). V lost 2 bases, J lost 8 bases, and 9 bases stayed unmatched. CDR3 nucleotide sequence: TGTGCCAGCAGTTACGGGCAGAGACAGGGATATTCACCCCTCCACTTT. Its protein product is CASSYGQRQGYSPLHF.

This clonotype was found many times. This sequence joins TRBV11-2 and TRBJ2-1, with 11 bases matching TRBD2. V was clipped by 1 base and J by 5 bases; unmatched bases: 7. CDR1 and CDR2 (germline): SGHAT, FQNNGV. This CDR3 comprises 17 residues. CDR3 nucleotides: TGTGCCAGCAGCTTAGGGACCCTAGCGGGAGGAAACAATGAGCAGTTCTTC. This encodes CASSLGTLAGGNNEQFF.

This clonotype was seen more than once but under ten times. The V and J genes are TRBV18 and TRBJ2-3; 9 bases match TRBD2. The V gene end was trimmed by 0 bases and the J gene end by 5 bases; junction bases not matched to a gene: 3. The V gene's germline CDR1 is KGHSH and CDR2 LQKENI. This CDR3 has 15 amino acids. This CDR3 is CASSPPSGRGDTQYF. CDR3 coding DNA: TGTGCCAGCTCACCACCTAGCGGGAGAGGAGATACGCAGTATTTT.

This clonotype showed up just a few times. V is TRBV28 and J is TRBJ2-5, with no clear D. The V gene's germline CDR1 is MDHEN and CDR2 SYDVKM. The CDR3 is made up of 12 amino acids. The ends were cut back, 3 bases at V and 1 base at J, with 3 bases in the middle. Here the CDR3 reads CASSFSQETQYF. For the CDR3, the DNA is TGTGCCAGCAGTTTCAGCCAAGAGACCCAGTACTTC.

Ten or more counts support this clonotype. This sequence joins TRBV19 and TRBJ1-1; D might be TRBD1 (5 bases). Germline CDR1 and CDR2: LNHDA and SQIVND (reference sequence). Trimming took 7 bases from V and 1 from J, leaving 7 bases between them. This CDR3 comprises 12 residues. CDR3 amino acids: CASTRGNTEAFF. CDR3 sequence (DNA): TGTGCCAGTACGAGGGGGAACACTGAAGCTTTCTTT.

This clonotype was observed a handful of times. This CDR3 is CASSLGTANYGYTF. CDR3 DNA sequence: TGTGCCAGCAGCTTAGGAACGGCGAACTATGGCTACACCTTC. The chain is built from TRBV7-6 and TRBJ1-2, with D unresolved. Germline V gene data show CDR1 as SGHVS and CDR2 as FNYEAQ. There are 14 residues in the CDR3. V dropped 1 base and J dropped 2 bases, with 8 bases sitting between them.